These T cell receptor beta chains were read from a single sample in a study of cytomegalovirus exposure and HLA in healthy donors. TCRdb's table, derived via immunoSEQ multiplex PCR, lists solely in-frame clones and lacks some. The sample holds 65,000 or so clones, 62% seen once. The sequencing sample was made of PBMCs. Every receptor here comes from a young man in good health and CMV-seronegative. Each CDR3 is given with its conserved first and last residue. The order of the fields is J gene, D gene, clone size, V gene, CDR3 DNA, CDR3 protein. A D gene is named only where the DNA matches it firmly. Part of the rows lack a size; the others show once, few, many or a class for expanded clones.

J: TRBJ1-1
D: TRBD1
size: -
V: TRBV4-1
DNA: TGCGCCAGCAGCCGTGGACAGGGGGCGTACACTGAAGCTTTCTTT
CDR3: CASSRGQGAYTEAFF

J: TRBJ2-3
D: TRBD2
size: few
V: TRBV14
DNA: TGTGCCAGCAGCCCCACGGCAGCGGGGGGACCAGATACGCAGTATTTT
CDR3: CASSPTAAGGPDTQYF

J: TRBJ1-2
D: TRBD1
size: -
V: TRBV10-3
DNA: TGTGCCATCAGGGACAGGGCCGGCTACACCTTC
CDR3: CAIRDRAGYTF

J: TRBJ2-7
D: -
size: -
V: TRBV2
DNA: TGTGCCAGCACCCTCTCCTACGAGCAGTACTTC
CDR3: CASTLSYEQYF

J: TRBJ2-2
D: -
size: -
V: TRBV7-2
DNA: TGTGCCAGCAGCCGAGGGTTATACACCGGGGAGCTGTTTTTT
CDR3: CASSRGLYTGELFF

J: TRBJ2-3
D: TRBD2
size: few
V: TRBV4-1
DNA: TGCGCCAGCAGTCCATGGGCTAGCGGGGGGTCTAGCACAGATACGCAGTATTTT
CDR3: CASSPWASGGSSTDTQYF

J: TRBJ2-2
D: TRBD1
size: -
V: TRBV11-2
DNA: TGTGCCAGCAGCCCCCGCCGGGACAGGGGGACCGGGGAGCTGTTTTTT
CDR3: CASSPRRDRGTGELFF

J: TRBJ1-1
D: -
size: -
V: TRBV4-1
DNA: TGCGCCAGCAGCTCGAACTCGGTGGGAGGGGGTTCTTTCACTGAAGCTTTCTTT
CDR3: CASSSNSVGGGSFTEAFF

J: TRBJ2-5
D: TRBD2
size: -
V: TRBV5-1
DNA: TGCGCCAGCAGCTTATTTGGTAGCGGGAGCTCCCAAGAGACCCAGTACTTC
CDR3: CASSLFGSGSSQETQYF

J: TRBJ2-5
D: -
size: -
V: TRBV4-1
DNA: TGCGCCAGCAGCCATAACGGGGTCCAAGAGACCCAGTACTTC
CDR3: CASSHNGVQETQYF

J: TRBJ1-2
D: -
size: -
V: TRBV6-5
DNA: TGTGCCAGCAGGAACCCCGGGATATACTATGGCTACACCTTC
CDR3: CASRNPGIYYGYTF

J: TRBJ1-1
D: -
size: -
V: TRBV27
DNA: TGTGCCAGCAGTTTATCCCGGTTTAACACTGAAGCTTTCTTT
CDR3: CASSLSRFNTEAFF

J: TRBJ1-1
D: TRBD1
size: -
V: TRBV7-9
DNA: TGTGCCAGCAGTACCCGGGACAGGGGGCTTGATGACACTGAAGCTTTCTTT
CDR3: CASSTRDRGLDDTEAFF

J: TRBJ2-7
D: TRBD2
size: -
V: TRBV5-6
DNA: TGTGCCAGCAGCCCGGGGTCTAGCGGGGGGCCTTCCTACGAGCAGTACTTC
CDR3: CASSPGSSGGPSYEQYF

J: TRBJ1-4
D: -
size: -
V: TRBV6-4
DNA: TGTGCCAGCAGGATGGCAGGGATTAATGAAAAACTGTTTTTT
CDR3: CASRMAGINEKLFF

J: TRBJ2-5
D: -
size: -
V: TRBV6-5
DNA: TGTGCCAGCAGTTACCGACGGGATAGCGGGACCCAGTACTTC
CDR3: CASSYRRDSGTQYF

J: TRBJ1-1
D: TRBD1
size: -
V: TRBV6-4
DNA: TGTGCCAGCAGAAAGTGGACAGGGAACACTGAAGCTTTCTTT
CDR3: CASRKWTGNTEAFF

J: TRBJ2-2
D: -
size: -
V: TRBV30
DNA: TGTGCCTTTGAGGGGGGGTCCGGGGAGCTGTTTTTT
CDR3: CAFEGGSGELFF

J: TRBJ1-5
D: TRBD1
size: -
V: TRBV7-2
DNA: TGTGCCAGCAGCCCAGGGACAGGGAGGAATCAGCCCCAGCATTTT
CDR3: CASSPGTGRNQPQHF

J: TRBJ2-4
D: TRBD2
size: -
V: TRBV29-1
DNA: TGCAGCGTTGAGTCTAGCGGGGCGCCCAAAAACATTCAGTACTTC
CDR3: CSVESSGAPKNIQYF

J: TRBJ1-1
D: -
size: -
V: TRBV5-8
DNA: TGTGCCAGCAGCGACGGAATCTATGAGGGCACTGAAGCTTTCTTT
CDR3: CASSDGIYEGTEAFF

J: TRBJ2-1
D: -
size: -
V: TRBV10-3
DNA: TGTGCCATCAGACCAGGGGACCGGGATGAGCAGTTCTTC
CDR3: CAIRPGDRDEQFF

J: TRBJ1-4
D: -
size: -
V: TRBV6-5
DNA: TGTGCCAGCAGCCAGAGGACAGCAACTAATGAAAAACTGTTTTTT
CDR3: CASSQRTATNEKLFF

J: TRBJ2-7
D: TRBD2
size: once
V: TRBV7-3
DNA: TGTGCCAGCAGTGTCGGGGGGAGCTCCTACGAGCAGTACTTC
CDR3: CASSVGGSSYEQYF

J: TRBJ2-1
D: -
size: -
V: TRBV6-1
DNA: TGTGCCAGCAGCGGCGGGACTTCCTATGAGCAGTTCTTC
CDR3: CASSGGTSYEQFF

J: TRBJ2-2
D: TRBD1
size: -
V: TRBV6-1
DNA: TGTGCCAGCAGCCTAGAACGAGGGGGCCCCGGGGAGCTGTTTTTT
CDR3: CASSLERGGPGELFF